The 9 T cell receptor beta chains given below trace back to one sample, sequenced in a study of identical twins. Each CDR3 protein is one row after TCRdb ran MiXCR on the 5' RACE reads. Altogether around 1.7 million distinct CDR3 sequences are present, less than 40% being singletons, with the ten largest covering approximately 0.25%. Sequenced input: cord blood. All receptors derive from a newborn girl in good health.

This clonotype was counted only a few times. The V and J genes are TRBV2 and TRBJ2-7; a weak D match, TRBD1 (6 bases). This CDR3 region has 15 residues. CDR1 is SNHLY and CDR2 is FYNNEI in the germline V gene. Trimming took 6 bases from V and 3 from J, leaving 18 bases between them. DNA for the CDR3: TGTGCCAGCAGCGCATCGGGGACATTGTACTACGAGCAGTACTTC. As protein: CASSASGTLYYEQYF.

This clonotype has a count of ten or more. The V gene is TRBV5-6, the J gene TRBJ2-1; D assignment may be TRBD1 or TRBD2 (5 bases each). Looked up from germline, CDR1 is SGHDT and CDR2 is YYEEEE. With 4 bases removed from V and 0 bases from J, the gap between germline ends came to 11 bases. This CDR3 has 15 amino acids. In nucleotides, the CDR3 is TGTGCCAGCAGCCTTTTGGGGGACTCCTACAATGAGCAGTTCTTC. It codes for CASSLLGDSYNEQFF.

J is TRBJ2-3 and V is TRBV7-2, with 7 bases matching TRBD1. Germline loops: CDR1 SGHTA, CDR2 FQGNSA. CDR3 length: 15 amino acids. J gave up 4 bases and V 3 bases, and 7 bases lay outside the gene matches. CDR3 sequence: CASSFQTGEADTQYF. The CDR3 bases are TGTGCCAGCAGCTTCCAAACAGGGGAAGCAGATACGCAGTATTTT.

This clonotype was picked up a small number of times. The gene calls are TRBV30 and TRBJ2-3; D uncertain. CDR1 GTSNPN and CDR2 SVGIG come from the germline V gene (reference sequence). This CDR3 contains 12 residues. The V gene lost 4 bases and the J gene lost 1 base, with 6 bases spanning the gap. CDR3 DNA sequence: TGTGCCTGGAAAGTGGGCACAGATACGCAGTATTTT. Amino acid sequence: CAWKVGTDTQYF.

CDR3 loop: CSARRGDNSPLHF. CDR3 nucleotides: TGCAGTGCCCGACGGGGGGATAATTCACCCCTCCACTTT. This chain uses TRBV20-1 with TRBJ1-6; D possibly corresponds to TRBD1 (5 bases). Germline V lookup: CDR1 DFQATT, CDR2 SNEGSKA (reference sequence). Trimming removed 6 bases from V and 5 bases from J, with 11 bases in between. The CDR3 length is 13 residues.

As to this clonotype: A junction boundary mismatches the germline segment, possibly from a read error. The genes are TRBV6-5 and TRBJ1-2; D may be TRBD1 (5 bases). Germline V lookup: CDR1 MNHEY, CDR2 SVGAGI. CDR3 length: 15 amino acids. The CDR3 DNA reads TGTGCCAGCAGTCCGGACGGGGGGTACGGCTATGGCTGCACCTTC. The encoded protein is CASSPDGGYGYGCTF.

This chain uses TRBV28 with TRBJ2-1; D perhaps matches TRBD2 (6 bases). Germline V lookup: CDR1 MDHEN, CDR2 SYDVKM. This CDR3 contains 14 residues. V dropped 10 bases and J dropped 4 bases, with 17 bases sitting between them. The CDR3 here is CATRDLATYNEQFF. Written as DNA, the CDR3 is TGTGCCACCCGGGACCTAGCGACGTACAATGAGCAGTTCTTC.

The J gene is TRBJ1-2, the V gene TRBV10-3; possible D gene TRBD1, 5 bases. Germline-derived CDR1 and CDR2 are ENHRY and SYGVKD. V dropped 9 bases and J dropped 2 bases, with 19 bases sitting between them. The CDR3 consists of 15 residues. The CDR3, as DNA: TGTGCCATATGGGTCCAGGGTAGAAGAAACTATGGCTACACCTTC. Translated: CAIWVQGRRNYGYTF.

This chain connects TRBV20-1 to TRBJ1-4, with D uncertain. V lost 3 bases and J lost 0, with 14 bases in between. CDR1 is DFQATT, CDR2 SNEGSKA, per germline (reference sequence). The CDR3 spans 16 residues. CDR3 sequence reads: CSASPGPSPTNEKLFF. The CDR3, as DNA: TGCAGTGCTAGCCCCGGACCGTCTCCAACTAATGAAAAACTGTTTTTT.